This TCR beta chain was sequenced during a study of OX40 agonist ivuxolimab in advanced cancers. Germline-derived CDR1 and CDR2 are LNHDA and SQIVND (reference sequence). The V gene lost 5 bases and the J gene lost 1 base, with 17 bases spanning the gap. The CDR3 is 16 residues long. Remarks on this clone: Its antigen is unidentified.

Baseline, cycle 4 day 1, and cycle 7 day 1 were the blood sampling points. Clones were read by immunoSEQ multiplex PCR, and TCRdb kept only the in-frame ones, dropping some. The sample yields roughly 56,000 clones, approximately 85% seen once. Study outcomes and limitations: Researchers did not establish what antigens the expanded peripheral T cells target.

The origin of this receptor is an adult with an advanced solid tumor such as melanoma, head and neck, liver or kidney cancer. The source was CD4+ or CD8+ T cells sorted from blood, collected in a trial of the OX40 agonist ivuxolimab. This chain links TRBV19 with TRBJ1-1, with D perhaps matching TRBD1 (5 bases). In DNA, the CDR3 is TGTGCCAGTAGTTTTGGGGGGAATTGGGAGAACACTGAAGCTTTCTTT. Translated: CASSFGGNWENTEAFF.